This is a list of T cell receptor delta chains from one sample in a study of Vδ1+ human thymocytes. TCRdb redid clone calling on the multiplex PCR reads using CATT. The sample holds more than 45,000 delta-chain clones, over 12% seen once. Sequencing input: Vdelta1+ gamma-delta thymocytes from the thymus. These receptors came from a girl in the first two years of life who had congenital heart surgery. CDR3s include the opening cysteine and the closing phenylalanine or tryptophan. The D gene is left open where the match is weak. Not all rows give a size; the values are once, few, many and, for expanded clones, a class.

TRDJ1	TRDV1	.	TRDD3	TGTGCTCTTGGGGCCTACCAATACGACTTTGATGCCTGGGGGATACTTGGGGGATACACCGATAAACTCATCTTT	CALGAYQYDFDAWGILGGYTDKLIF
TRDJ1	TRDV1	.	.	TGTGCTCTTGGGGAACCTCCCTGCCGGGAGGGGATTACGGTTAGGGACACCGATAAACTCATCTTT	CALGEPPCREGITVRDTDKLIF
TRDJ1	TRDV2	few	TRDD3	TGTGCCTGTGACGAGTACTGGGGGATAGGTCCCGATAAACTCATCTTT	CACDEYWGIGPDKLIF
TRDJ1	TRDV1	.	.	TGTGCTCTTGGGGAACTTATGGGGGGCCCGTACACCGATAAACTCATCTTT	CALGELMGGPYTDKLIF
TRDJ1	TRDV1	few	TRDD2	TGTGCTCTTGGGGAAGGCCTTCCTGAAAGGGGCTCCGATAAACTCATCTTT	CALGEGLPERGSDKLIF
TRDJ1	TRDV1	.	.	TGTGCTCTTGGGGGGGCCTTCCCCGATAAACTCATCTTT	CALGGAFPDKLIF
TRDJ1	TRDV1	.	TRDD3	TGTGCTCTTGGGGAACTTTCATCTGGACTGGGGACCGATAAACTCATCTTT	CALGELSSGLGTDKLIF
TRDJ1	TRDV1	.	TRDD3	TGTGCTCTTGGGGAATCGGATCTACACTGGGGGATACAGCCTTACACCGATAAACTCATCTTT	CALGESDLHWGIQPYTDKLIF
TRDJ1	TRDV2	medium-sized	.	TGTGCCTGTGACTCGCAGGAGGGAACCTCGTACACCGATAAACTCATCTTT	CACDSQEGTSYTDKLIF
TRDJ1	TRDV1	.	TRDD3	TGTGCTCTTGGGGAACTCGCCGGGGGTACTACTGGGGATACGTGGGCCGATAAACTCATCTTT	CALGELAGGTTGDTWADKLIF
TRDJ1	TRDV1	.	TRDD3	TGTGCTCTTGCACCATGGGGGATTAGCCCGTACACCGATAAACTCATCTTT	CALAPWGISPYTDKLIF
TRDJ1	TRDV1	few	TRDD3	TGTGCTCTTGGGAGACGCTATCCTATACCTCTACTGGGGGATACGACCGATAAACTCATCTTT	CALGRRYPIPLLGDTTDKLIF
TRDJ1	TRDV1	.	TRDD3	TGTGCTCTTGGGGGGAGTTCCCCCCCTGGGGGTCATTACACCGATAAACTCATCTTT	CALGGSSPPGGHYTDKLIF
TRDJ1	TRDV1	.	TRDD3	TGTGCTCTTGGGGATTCCCCCTGGGGGAATTACACCGATAAACTCATCTTT	CALGDSPWGNYTDKLIF
TRDJ1	TRDV1	few	TRDD3	TGTGCTCTTGGGGAGGGCTTCCCAGAGGGCTACTGGGGAACGGAGAAACTCATCTTT	CALGEGFPEGYWGTEKLIF
TRDJ1	TRDV1	.	.	TGTGCTCTTGTGGAACTTAAAAGTAAATTCCTACGTACGGGGGAGCCCCCCGCCTACACCGATAAACTCATCTTT	CALVELKSKFLRTGEPPAYTDKLIF
TRDJ1	TRDV1	.	TRDD3	TGTGCTCTTGGGGAACTTAGCCTTCCTACGAGTACTGGGGGATACCAAGATACCGATAAACTCATCTTT	CALGELSLPTSTGGYQDTDKLIF
TRDJ1	TRDV1	few	.	TGTGCTCTTGGGGAACCGGACTACCCGACTGGGAAGTACACCGATAAACTCATCTTT	CALGEPDYPTGKYTDKLIF
TRDJ1	TRDV1	.	.	TGTGCACTTGGGGAACAATTAGACCTTCCCTACCCGTACTGGCGCGGAGGGACCGATAAACTCATCTTT	CALGEQLDLPYPYWRGGTDKLIF
TRDJ1	TRDV1	.	.	TGTGCTCTTGGGGGAAGGCCTTCCTACTCCTGGGGGATAGGGAACACCGATAAACTCATCTTT	CALGGRPSYSWGIGNTDKLIF
TRDJ1	TRDV1	few	TRDD3	TGTGCTCTCCGAGGAGCCCCCAACTGGGGGATACGCGAGTCTTATAATCGTAAACTCATCTTT	CALRGAPNWGIRESYNRKLIF
TRDJ1	TRDV2	.	TRDD3	TGTGCCTGTGATTACTGGGGGATACCCACCCATCACTACAGGTACACCGATAAACTCATCTTT	CACDYWGIPTHHYRYTDKLIF
TRDJ1	TRDV1	.	TRDD3	TGTGCTCTTGGGGAACTCTATGGGGGATACCGAACCGATAAACTCATCTTT	CALGELYGGYRTDKLIF
TRDJ1	TRAV29/DV5	many	TRDD3	TGTGCAGCAAGGCCCGGGTTCCCCGGTGGTGGGGGATACACCGATAAACTCATCTTT	CAARPGFPGGGGYTDKLIF
TRDJ1	TRDV1	few	TRDD3	TGTGCTCTTGGCCTACAGTTACTGGGGGACACCGATAAACTCATCTTT	CALGLQLLGDTDKLIF
TRDJ1	TRDV1	few	TRDD3	TGTGCTGCGGTTTTCCTACGGCCTGGGGGATATGGGGGGACCGATAAACTCATCTTT	CAAVFLRPGGYGGTDKLIF
TRDJ1	TRDV1	few	.	TGTGCTCTTGGGGAGCGCATCACTCTGCGAGTCCGGACCCCATCACCCGATTATAAACTCATCTTT	CALGERITLRVRTPSPDYKLIF
TRDJ1	TRDV1	.	TRDD3	TGTGCTCTTGGGGAATTGAGGGGTACTGGGGGATACGAAGGCGATAAACTCATCTTT	CALGELRGTGGYEGDKLIF